This note documents a single TCR beta chain sequence. The antigen is not known. These data belong to a study of cytomegalovirus exposure and HLA in healthy donors. Findings and caveats of the study: Reportedly, diagnosis of cytomegalovirus status by the classifier showed high specificity and sensitivity. Roughly 170 TCR beta chains were listed as cytomegalovirus-associated.

The length of the CDR3 is 15 residues. The V end was cut by 3 bases, the J end by 2 bases, with 14 bases between. The V gene's germline CDR1 is MNHEY and CDR2 SMNVEV (reference sequence). Sequenced by immunoSEQ multiplex PCR; TCRdb stores in-frame clones only, minus some. Altogether some 230,000 clones are present, 80% to 95% being singletons, with the ten largest covering 1.1%. This sequence joins TRBV27 and TRBJ2-7; the D gene is possibly TRBD1 (6 bases). Sequencing was performed on PBMCs. The TCR was taken from a woman younger than 35 in good health and CMV-seronegative. CDR3 sequence reads: CASSLTGSYPYEQYF. The CDR3 bases are TGTGCCAGCAGTTTGACAGGAAGCTACCCCTACGAGCAGTACTTC.